This T cell receptor (beta chain) derives from a study of shared clonotypes between healthy human individuals. The CDR3 covers 13 residues. The germline V gene has CDR1 MNHEY and CDR2 SMNVEV (reference sequence). The ends were cut back, 5 bases at V and 3 bases at J, with 8 bases in the middle. Assay: immunoSEQ multiplex PCR; the TCRdb copy retains only in-frame clones and omits some. The repertoire holds 450,000 to 500,000 clones, about 84% seen once, with roughly an eighth in the top ten. The specimen was PBMCs. The receptor's source is a woman between 40 and 55 years old in good health. Some clones in this sample may be carry-over from other donors' samples. The chain links TRBV27 to TRBJ2-1, with a possible D match to TRBD1 (5 bases). CDR3 nucleotides: TGTGCCAGCAGTAAAAGGGGCTACAATGAGCAGTTCTTC. This codes for CASSKRGYNEQFF.